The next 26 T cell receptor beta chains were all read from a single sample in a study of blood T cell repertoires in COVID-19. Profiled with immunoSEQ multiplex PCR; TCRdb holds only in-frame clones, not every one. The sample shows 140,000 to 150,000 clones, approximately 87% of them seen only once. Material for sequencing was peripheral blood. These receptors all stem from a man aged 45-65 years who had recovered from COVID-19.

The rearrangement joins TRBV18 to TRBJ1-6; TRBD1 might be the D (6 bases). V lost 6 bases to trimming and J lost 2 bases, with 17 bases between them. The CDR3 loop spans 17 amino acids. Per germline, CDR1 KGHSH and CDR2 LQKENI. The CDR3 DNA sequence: TGTGCCAGCTCCCCGATGATGGGGGCAGCCTATAATTCACCCCTCCACTTT. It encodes CASSPMMGAAYNSPLHF.

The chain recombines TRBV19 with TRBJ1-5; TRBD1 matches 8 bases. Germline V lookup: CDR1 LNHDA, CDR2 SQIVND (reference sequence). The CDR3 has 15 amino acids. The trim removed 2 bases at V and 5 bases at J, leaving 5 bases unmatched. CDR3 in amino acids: CASSINRQGYQPQHF. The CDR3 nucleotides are TGTGCCAGTAGTATAAATCGACAGGGGTATCAGCCCCAGCATTTT.

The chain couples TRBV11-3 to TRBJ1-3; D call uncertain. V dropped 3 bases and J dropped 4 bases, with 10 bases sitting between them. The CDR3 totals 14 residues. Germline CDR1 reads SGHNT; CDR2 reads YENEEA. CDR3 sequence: CASSFNQVGNTIYF. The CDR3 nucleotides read TGTGCCAGCAGCTTCAATCAGGTCGGAAACACCATATATTTT.

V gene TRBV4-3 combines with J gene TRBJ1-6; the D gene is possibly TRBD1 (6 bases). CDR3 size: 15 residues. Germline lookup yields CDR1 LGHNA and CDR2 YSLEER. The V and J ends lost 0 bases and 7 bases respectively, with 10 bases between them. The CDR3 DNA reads TGCGCCAGCAGCCAAGAAACAGGGAGAAATTCACCCCTCCACTTT. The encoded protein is CASSQETGRNSPLHF.

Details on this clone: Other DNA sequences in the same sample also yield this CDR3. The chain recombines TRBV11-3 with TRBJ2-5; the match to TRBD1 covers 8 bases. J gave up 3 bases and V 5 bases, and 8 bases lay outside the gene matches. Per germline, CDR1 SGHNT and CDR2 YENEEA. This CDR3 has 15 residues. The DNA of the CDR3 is TGTGCCAGCAGCCGAGGACAGGGAGGAGAAGAGACCCAGTACTTC. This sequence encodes CASSRGQGGEETQYF.

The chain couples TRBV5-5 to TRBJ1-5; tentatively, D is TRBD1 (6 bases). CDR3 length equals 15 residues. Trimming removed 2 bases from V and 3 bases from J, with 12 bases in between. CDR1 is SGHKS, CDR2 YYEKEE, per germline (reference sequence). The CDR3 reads CASSLQQGFNQPQHF. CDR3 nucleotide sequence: TGTGCCAGCAGCTTACAACAGGGTTTCAATCAGCCCCAGCATTTT.

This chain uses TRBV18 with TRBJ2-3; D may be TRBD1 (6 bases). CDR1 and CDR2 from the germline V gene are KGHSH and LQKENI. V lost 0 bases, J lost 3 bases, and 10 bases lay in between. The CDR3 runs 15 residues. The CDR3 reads CASSPPGTLTDTQYF. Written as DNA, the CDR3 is TGTGCCAGCTCACCACCGGGGACACTGACAGATACGCAGTATTTT.

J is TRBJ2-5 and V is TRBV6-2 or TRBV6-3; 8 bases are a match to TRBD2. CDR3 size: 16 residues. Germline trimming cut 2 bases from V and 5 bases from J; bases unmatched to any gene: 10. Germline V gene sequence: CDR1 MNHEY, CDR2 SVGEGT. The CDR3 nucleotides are TGTGCCAGCAGTTACGGGGCGGGGGGCTCCGATGAGACCCAGTACTTC. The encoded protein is CASSYGAGGSDETQYF.

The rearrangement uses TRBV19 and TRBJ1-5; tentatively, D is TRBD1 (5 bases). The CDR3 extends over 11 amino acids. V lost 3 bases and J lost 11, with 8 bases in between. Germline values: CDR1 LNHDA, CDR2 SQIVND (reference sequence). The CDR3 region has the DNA TGTGCCAGTAGTATTACAGGAACCCAGCATTTT. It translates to CASSITGTQHF.

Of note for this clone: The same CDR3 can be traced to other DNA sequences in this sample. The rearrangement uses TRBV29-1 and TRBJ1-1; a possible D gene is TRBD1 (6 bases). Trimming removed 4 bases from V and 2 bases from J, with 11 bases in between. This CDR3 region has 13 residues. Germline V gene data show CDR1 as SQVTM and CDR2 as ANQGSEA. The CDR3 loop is CSVVGQLNTEAFF. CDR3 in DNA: TGCAGCGTTGTCGGACAGTTAAACACTGAAGCTTTCTTT. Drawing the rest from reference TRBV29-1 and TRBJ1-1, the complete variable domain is SAVISQKPSRDICQRGTSLTIQCQVDSQVTMMFWYRQQPGQSLTLIATANQGSEATYESGFVIDKFPISRPNLTFSTLTVSNMSPEDSSIYLCSVVGQLNTEAFFGQGTRLTVV.

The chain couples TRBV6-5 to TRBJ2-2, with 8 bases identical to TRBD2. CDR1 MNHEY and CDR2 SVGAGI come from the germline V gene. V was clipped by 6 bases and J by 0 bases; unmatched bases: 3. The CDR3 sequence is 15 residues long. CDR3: CASRRGAANTGELFF. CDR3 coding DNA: TGTGCCAGCAGGCGGGGGGCCGCGAACACCGGGGAGCTGTTTTTT.

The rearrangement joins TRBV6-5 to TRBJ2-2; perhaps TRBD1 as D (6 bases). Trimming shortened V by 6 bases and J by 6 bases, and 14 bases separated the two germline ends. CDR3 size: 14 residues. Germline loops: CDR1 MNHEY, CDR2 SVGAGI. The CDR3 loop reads CASSLRGNAGELFF. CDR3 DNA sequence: TGTGCCAGCAGCCTCAGGGGTAATGCCGGGGAGCTGTTTTTT.

The CDR3 bases are TGTGCCAGCAGCTTGGACCGGACATTCGATTCCTACGAGCAGTACTTC. Protein product: CASSLDRTFDSYEQYF. The chain uses TRBV5-5 and TRBJ2-7; D might be TRBD1 (5 bases). Trimming shortened V by 0 bases and J by 1 base, and 14 bases separated the two germline ends. Germline lookup yields CDR1 SGHKS and CDR2 YYEKEE (reference sequence). The CDR3 has 16 amino acids. Combining the CDR3 with reference TRBV5-5 and TRBJ2-7 gives the whole variable domain DAGVTQSPTHLIKTRGQQVTLRCSPISGHKSVSWYQQVLGQGPQFIFQYYEKEERGRGNFPDRFSARQFPNYSSELNVNALLLGDSALYLCASSLDRTFDSYEQYFGPGTRLTVT.

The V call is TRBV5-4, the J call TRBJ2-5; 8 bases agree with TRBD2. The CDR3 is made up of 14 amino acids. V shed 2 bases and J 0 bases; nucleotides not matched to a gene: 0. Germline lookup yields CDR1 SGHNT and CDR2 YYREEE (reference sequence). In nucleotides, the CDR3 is TGTGCCAGCAGCTTAGCGGGGGACCAAGAGACCCAGTACTTC. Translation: CASSLAGDQETQYF. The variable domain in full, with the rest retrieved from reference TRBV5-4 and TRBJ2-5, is ETGVTQSPTHLIKTRGQQVTLRCSSQSGHNTVSWYQQALGQGPQFIFQYYREEENGRGNFPPRFSGLQFPNYSSELNVNALELDDSALYLCASSLAGDQETQYFGPGTRLLVL.

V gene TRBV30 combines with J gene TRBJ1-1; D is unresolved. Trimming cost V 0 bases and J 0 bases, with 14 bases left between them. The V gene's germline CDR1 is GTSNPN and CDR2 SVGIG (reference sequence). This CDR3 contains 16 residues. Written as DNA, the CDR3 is TGTGCCTGGAGTGTACCCAGAAGATCGATGAACACTGAAGCTTTCTTT. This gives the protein CAWSVPRRSMNTEAFF.

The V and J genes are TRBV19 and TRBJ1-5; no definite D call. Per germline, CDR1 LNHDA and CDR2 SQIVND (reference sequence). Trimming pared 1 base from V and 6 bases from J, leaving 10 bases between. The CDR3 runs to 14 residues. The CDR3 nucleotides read TGTGCCAGTAGTATAGCGGCGACGGGTCAGCCCCAGCATTTT. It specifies CASSIAATGQPQHF.

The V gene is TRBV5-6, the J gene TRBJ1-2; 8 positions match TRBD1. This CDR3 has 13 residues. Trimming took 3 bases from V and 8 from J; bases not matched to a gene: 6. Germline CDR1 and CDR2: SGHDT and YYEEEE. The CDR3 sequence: CASSWQGAGGYTF. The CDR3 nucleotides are TGTGCCAGCAGCTGGCAGGGGGCGGGCGGCTACACCTTC. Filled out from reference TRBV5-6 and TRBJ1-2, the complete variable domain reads DAGVTQSPTHLIKTRGQQVTLRCSPKSGHDTVSWYQQALGQGPQFIFQYYEEEERQRGNFPDRFSGHQFPNYSSELNVNALLLGDSALYLCASSWQGAGGYTFGSGTRLTVV.

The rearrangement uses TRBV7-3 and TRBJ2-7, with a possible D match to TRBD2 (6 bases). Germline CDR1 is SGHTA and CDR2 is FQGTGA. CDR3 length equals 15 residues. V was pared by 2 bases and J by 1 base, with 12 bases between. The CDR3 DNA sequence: TGTGCCAGCAGCTTACTCGGGGGTTCTTCCTACGAGCAGTACTTC. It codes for CASSLLGGSSYEQYF.

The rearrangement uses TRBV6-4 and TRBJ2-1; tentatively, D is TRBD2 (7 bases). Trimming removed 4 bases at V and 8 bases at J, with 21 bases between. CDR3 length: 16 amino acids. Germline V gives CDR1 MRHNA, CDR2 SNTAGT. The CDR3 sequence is CASSVGRGAPPDEQFF. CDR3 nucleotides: TGTGCCAGCAGTGTGGGTCGGGGGGCCCCTCCCGATGAGCAGTTCTTC.

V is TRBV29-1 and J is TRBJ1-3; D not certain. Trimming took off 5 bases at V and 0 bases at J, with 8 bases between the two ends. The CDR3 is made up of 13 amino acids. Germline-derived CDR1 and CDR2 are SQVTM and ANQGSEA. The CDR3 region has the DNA TGCAGCGTTCAACAGAGCTCTGGAAACACCATATATTTT. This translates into CSVQQSSGNTIYF.

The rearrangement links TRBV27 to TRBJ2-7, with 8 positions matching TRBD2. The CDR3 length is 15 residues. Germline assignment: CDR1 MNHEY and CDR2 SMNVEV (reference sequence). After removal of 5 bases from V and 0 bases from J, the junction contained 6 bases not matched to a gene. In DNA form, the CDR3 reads TGTGCCAGCAGTCCCGAGCGGGGGCACTCCTACGAGCAGTACTTC. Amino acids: CASSPERGHSYEQYF.

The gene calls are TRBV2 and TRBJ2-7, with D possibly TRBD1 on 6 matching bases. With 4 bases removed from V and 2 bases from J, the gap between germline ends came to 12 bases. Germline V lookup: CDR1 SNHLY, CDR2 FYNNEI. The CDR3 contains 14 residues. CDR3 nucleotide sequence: TGTGCCAGCAGTGCACAGGGCCCGACCTACGAGCAGTACTTC. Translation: CASSAQGPTYEQYF. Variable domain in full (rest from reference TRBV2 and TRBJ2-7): EPEVTQTPSHQVTQMGQEVILRCVPISNHLYFYWYRQILGQKVEFLVSFYNNEISEKSEIFDDQFSVERPDGSNFTLKIRSTKLEDSAMYFCASSAQGPTYEQYFGPGTRLTVT.

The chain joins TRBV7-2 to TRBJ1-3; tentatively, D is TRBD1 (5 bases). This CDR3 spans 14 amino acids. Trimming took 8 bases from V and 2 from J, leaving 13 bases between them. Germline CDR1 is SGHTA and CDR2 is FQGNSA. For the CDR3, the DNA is TGTGCCAGCGTCCGGGGGGTAGCTGGAAACACCATATATTTT. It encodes CASVRGVAGNTIYF. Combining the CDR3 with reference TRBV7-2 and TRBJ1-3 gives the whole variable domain GAGVSQSPSNKVTEKGKDVELRCDPISGHTALYWYRQSLGQGLEFLIYFQGNSAPDKSGLPSDRFSAERTGGSVSTLTIQRTQQEDSAVYLCASVRGVAGNTIYFGEGSWLTVV.

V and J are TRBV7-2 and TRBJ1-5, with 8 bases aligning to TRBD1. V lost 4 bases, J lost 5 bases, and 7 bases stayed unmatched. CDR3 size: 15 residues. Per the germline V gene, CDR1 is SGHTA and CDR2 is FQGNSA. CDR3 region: CASSSTLTGDQPQHF. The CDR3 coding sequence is TGTGCCAGCAGCTCCACCCTGACAGGGGATCAGCCCCAGCATTTT.

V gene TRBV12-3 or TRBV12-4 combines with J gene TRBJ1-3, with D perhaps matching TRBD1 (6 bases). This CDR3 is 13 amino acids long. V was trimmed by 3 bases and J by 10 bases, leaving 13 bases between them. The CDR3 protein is CASSFGGRETIYF. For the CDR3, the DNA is TGTGCCAGCAGTTTCGGGGGGCGGGAGACCATATATTTT.

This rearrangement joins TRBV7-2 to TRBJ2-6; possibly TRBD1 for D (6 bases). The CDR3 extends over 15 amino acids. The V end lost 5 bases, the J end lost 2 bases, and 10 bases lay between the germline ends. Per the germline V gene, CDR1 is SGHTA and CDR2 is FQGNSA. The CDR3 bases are TGTGCCAGCAGCGCTGCAGGGGCTGGGGCCAACGTCCTGACTTTC. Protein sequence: CASSAAGAGANVLTF.